One and the same sample provided the 17 T cell receptor beta chains below, sequenced in a study of control samples from healthy donors and cancer patients. Profiling relied on immunoSEQ multiplex PCR, and the TCRdb table lists in-frame clones only, not all of them. This sample carries about 90,000 clones, 80% to 95% of them seen once, and the ten largest clones take around 1.4%. Input material: blood. All receptors derive from a woman younger than 45 in good health.

This rearrangement joins TRBV6-5 to TRBJ1-1, with 7 bases lining up with TRBD1. In germline, CDR1 is MNHEY, CDR2 SVGAGI. The CDR3 runs 13 residues. V shed 8 bases, J shed 5 bases, and the junction held 8 bases outside the gene matches. CDR3 nucleotide sequence: TGTGCCAGCTGGTCCGGCAGGGGGACTGAAGCTTTCTTT. This sequence encodes CASWSGRGTEAFF.

The gene calls are TRBV29-1 and TRBJ2-1; 7 bases align to TRBD2. The CDR3 has 13 amino acids. The V gene's germline CDR1 is SQVTM and CDR2 ANQGSEA. The trim removed 6 bases at V and 8 bases at J, leaving 10 bases unmatched. Written as DNA, the CDR3 is TGCAGCGTGGGAGGGTTGCGGGACGATGAGCAGTTCTTC. Amino acid sequence: CSVGGLRDDEQFF.

This chain joins TRBV6-4 and TRBJ2-3, with D hard to call. V dropped 0 bases and J dropped 1 base, with 2 bases sitting between them. The CDR3 loop spans 13 amino acids. Germline values: CDR1 MRHNA, CDR2 SNTAGT. The chain's CDR3 is CASSDSRTDTQYF. The CDR3 bases are TGTGCCAGCAGTGACTCCCGCACAGATACGCAGTATTTT.

The genes are TRBV12-3 or TRBV12-4 and TRBJ1-1; D remains ambiguous. The CDR3 loop spans 13 amino acids. V was trimmed by 5 bases and J by 0 bases, leaving 7 bases between them. The CDR3 spells CASSPALNTEAFF. The CDR3 DNA reads TGTGCCAGCAGTCCTGCCCTGAACACTGAAGCTTTCTTT.

The chain links TRBV11-3 to TRBJ2-7; D gene ambiguous. V was pared by 3 bases and J by 6 bases, with 12 bases between. Germline V gene lookup returns CDR1 SGHNT and CDR2 YENEEA. This CDR3 is 13 amino acids long. CDR3 region: CASSFLGLGEQYF. In DNA, the CDR3 is TGTGCCAGCAGCTTCTTGGGCTTAGGCGAGCAGTACTTC.

V and J are TRBV6-6 and TRBJ1-5; D gene ambiguous. The germline V gene has CDR1 MNHNY and CDR2 SVGAGI (reference sequence). CDR3 length equals 11 residues. Deletions cut 8 bases from V and 0 bases from J, with 2 bases between. Here the CDR3 DNA reads TGTGCCAGCGGTAGCAATCAGCCCCAGCATTTT. Its protein product is CASGSNQPQHF.

The gene calls are TRBV5-1 and TRBJ1-5, with D maybe TRBD1 (5 bases). This CDR3 is 15 amino acids long. The germline V and J ends were trimmed by 2 bases and 5 bases, with 14 bases remaining between them. Germline V gene data show CDR1 as SGHRS and CDR2 as YFSETQ. The CDR3 DNA reads TGCGCCAGCAGCTTCGGGGGGTTCGGTGATCAGCCCCAGCATTTT. It codes for CASSFGGFGDQPQHF.

The chain couples TRBV30 to TRBJ1-4; D not certain. Trimming cost V 0 bases and J 8 bases, with 10 bases left between them. The germline gives CDR1 GTSNPN, CDR2 SVGIG (reference sequence). The CDR3 covers 13 residues. CDR3 in DNA: TGTGCCTGGAGTGTTAGGGTCGAGGAAAAACTGTTTTTT. Its protein is CAWSVRVEEKLFF.

This rearrangement joins TRBV19 to TRBJ2-1; TRBD2 aligns across 12 bases. The length of the CDR3 is 15 residues. V trimming: 6 bases; J trimming: 4 bases; junction bases outside the gene matches: 4. Per germline, CDR1 LNHDA and CDR2 SQIVND (reference sequence). In nucleotides, the CDR3 is TGTGCCAGTAGCAAACTAGCGGGGGGTTACAATGAGCAGTTCTTC. Its protein product is CASSKLAGGYNEQFF.

In its sample, this clone was seen once. The genes are TRBV2 and TRBJ2-1, with 10 bases that match TRBD2. The CDR3 runs to 15 residues. Germline CDR1 is SNHLY and CDR2 is FYNNEI. The V segment lost 7 bases and the J segment 9 bases; nucleotides outside the gene matches: 12. The CDR3 region is CASNPSSGRAGEQFF. Written as DNA, the CDR3 is TGTGCCAGCAATCCGTCAAGCGGGAGGGCGGGTGAGCAGTTCTTC.

The CDR3 spells CASSLPIGDYTF. CDR3 coding DNA: TGCGCCAGCAGCTTGCCCATAGGGGACTACACCTTC. This chain connects TRBV5-1 to TRBJ1-2, with D perhaps matching TRBD1 (5 bases). Germline CDR1 SGHRS, CDR2 YFSETQ. V was trimmed by 1 base and J by 10 bases, leaving 11 bases between them. CDR3 length: 12 amino acids.

The chain joins TRBV4-1 to TRBJ1-2; D gene unclear. The ends were cut back, 0 bases at V and 2 bases at J, with 7 bases in the middle. Looked up from germline, CDR1 is MGHRA and CDR2 is YSYEKL. This CDR3 contains 14 residues. CDR3 nucleotide sequence: TGCGCCAGCAGCCAAGATCCCCGGAACTATGGCTACACCTTC. Translating gives CASSQDPRNYGYTF.

The chain joins TRBV6-5 to TRBJ1-1; weak D call: TRBD1 (6 bases). CDR1 is MNHEY, CDR2 SVGAGI, per germline. The CDR3 length is 13 residues. V lost 5 bases and J 4 bases, leaving 11 bases between the germline ends. CDR3 loop: CASSKQGSTEAFF. The CDR3 bases are TGTGCCAGCAGTAAACAGGGATCCACTGAAGCTTTCTTT.

V gene TRBV19 combines with J gene TRBJ1-4; 9 bases are a match to TRBD1. Per the germline V gene, CDR1 is LNHDA and CDR2 is SQIVND (reference sequence). V was pared by 6 bases and J by 0 bases, with 8 bases of the junction left unmatched. The CDR3 runs 17 residues. DNA of the CDR3: TGTGCCAGTAGCCACGGGACAGGGAGTACAACTAATGAAAAACTGTTTTTT. Amino acids: CASSHGTGSTTNEKLFF.

The chain couples TRBV28 to TRBJ1-2; 12 bases agree with TRBD1. Per the germline V gene, CDR1 is MDHEN and CDR2 is SYDVKM. The CDR3 length is 13 residues. V was clipped by 8 bases and J by 3 bases; unmatched bases: 1. CDR3 region: CASWDRGHYGYTF. CDR3 sequence (DNA): TGTGCCAGCTGGGACAGGGGGCACTATGGCTACACCTTC.

This chain connects TRBV19 to TRBJ2-1; unclear D gene. Germline V gene lookup returns CDR1 LNHDA and CDR2 SQIVND (reference sequence). V lost 3 bases and J 8 bases, leaving 8 bases between the germline ends. The CDR3 has 12 residues. The CDR3, as DNA: TGTGCCAGTAGTATTTCCCCCGATGAGCAGTTCTTC. Amino acid sequence: CASSISPDEQFF.

V is TRBV28 and J is TRBJ2-4; a possible D gene is TRBD1 (6 bases). Trimming left V 3 bases short and J 0 bases short, with 9 bases between. CDR1 is MDHEN and CDR2 is SYDVKM in the germline V gene. The CDR3 totals 15 residues. CDR3 sequence reads: CASSLDRVAKNIQYF. The CDR3 DNA reads as TGTGCCAGCAGTTTGGACAGAGTAGCCAAAAACATTCAGTACTTC.